The TCR beta chain under discussion was sequenced for a study of CD8 T cells in Susac syndrome. The study, taken as a whole, reports: It was acknowledged in the study that its TCR sequencing and HLA analysis involved a relatively small number of individuals.

Note on this clonotype: The target antigen is unknown.

V shed 1 base and J shed 3 bases, with 5 bases lying between them. The germline V gene has CDR1 GTSNPN and CDR2 SVGIG (reference sequence). The CDR3 is 12 amino acids. The RNA, about 0.45 to 1 ug, was put through reverse transcription using random hexamers. The amplification used immunoSEQ multiplex PCR on TCR beta CDR3; it spanned 54 Vbeta and 13 Jbeta. One entry per CDR3 protein, called by TCRdb with MiXCR from the immunoSEQ multiplex PCR reads. The repertoire holds 180,000 or so distinct CDR3 sequences, with around 94% as singletons. The sequenced target, TCR beta, came from blood CD8+ and CD4+ T cells. Patients with Susac syndrome showed fulfilment of recently defined diagnostic criteria for definite or probable disease.

The sample was CD4+ T cells from PBMCs. This rearrangement joins TRBV30 to TRBJ2-3, with D unclear. The clonotype comes from a human donor with Susac syndrome. CDR3 sequence (DNA): TGTGCCTGGAGTGGGGTGACAGATACGCAGTATTTT. Encoded protein: CAWSGVTDTQYF. The whole variable domain, filled in from reference TRBV30 and TRBJ2-3, reads SQTIHQWPATLVQPVGSPLSLECTVEGTSNPNLYWYRQAAGRGLQLLFYSVGIGQISSEVPQNLSASRPQDRQFILSSKKLLLSDSGFYLCAWSGVTDTQYFGPGTRLTVL.